These 27 T cell receptor beta chains originate from one sample sequenced in a study of CD8 T cells in ankylosing spondylitis. Study-wide results and limits: Ankylosing spondylitis blood appeared to be characterized by a TCR beta motif of about eight highly homologous variants.

TCRdb analysed the 5' RACE reads with MiXCR anew, one entry per CDR3 protein. The sample yields approximately 500,000 distinct CDR3 sequences, about 13% seen once. Their antigen targets remain unknown. The sample was blood, either unsorted or a sorted T cell fraction (not recorded which). These receptors originate from a male donor with ankylosing spondylitis.

In its sample, this clonotype was seen a few times. This chain links TRBV27 with TRBJ2-1; D may be TRBD1 (5 bases). Trimming shortened V by 5 bases and J by 0 bases, and 11 bases separated the two germline ends. There are 15 residues in the CDR3. Germline loops: CDR1 MNHEY, CDR2 SMNVEV (reference sequence). CDR3 region: CASSHRYSSYNEQFF. CDR3 nucleotides: TGTGCCAGCAGTCACAGGTATAGCTCCTACAATGAGCAGTTCTTC.

This chain connects TRBV6-5 to TRBJ2-1; 9 bases align to TRBD2. V was clipped by 0 bases and J by 8 bases; unmatched bases: 5. This CDR3 region has 15 residues. Germline V lookup: CDR1 MNHEY, CDR2 SVGAGI. The CDR3 sequence is CASSYSGSGSYEQFF. Here the CDR3 DNA reads TGTGCCAGCAGTTACTCGGGTAGCGGGAGCTATGAGCAGTTCTTC.

As to this clonotype: Just one base apart from a much larger clone, this may be a read error. The chain uses TRBV3-1 and TRBJ2-5, with no clear D. The CDR3 extends over 14 amino acids. Trimming cost V 2 bases and J 9 bases, with 16 bases left between them. The germline V gene encodes CDR1 LGHDT and CDR2 YNNKEL (reference sequence). The CDR3 is CASSQKGSDEAQYF. CDR3 DNA: TGTGCCAGCAGCCAAAAAGGGTCAGACGAGGCCCAGTACTTC.

Only a few counts were recorded for this clonotype. V and J are TRBV12-3 or TRBV12-4 and TRBJ1-2; D is possibly TRBD1 (5 bases). Trimming removed 5 bases at V and 9 bases at J, with 25 bases between. The CDR3 extends over 16 amino acids. The CDR3 loop reads CASSLDIHAGFSSYTF. CDR3 bases: TGTGCCAGCAGTCTCGACATACACGCAGGGTTTAGTAGCTACACCTTC.

The chain joins TRBV20-1 to TRBJ1-1; D is possibly TRBD1 (5 bases). The CDR3 length is 13 residues. V lost 3 bases and J lost 9, with 17 bases in between. Germline CDR1 DFQATT, CDR2 SNEGSKA (reference sequence). The CDR3 region has the DNA TGCAGTGCTAGTTCTCAGGGCCAGCCCCAAGCTTTCTTT. Amino acids: CSASSQGQPQAFF.

In its sample, this clonotype was seen a few times. The V gene is TRBV6-2 or TRBV6-3, the J gene TRBJ2-7; 11 bases map to TRBD2. Germline trimming cut 6 bases from V and 6 bases from J; bases unmatched to any gene: 10. CDR1 is MNHEY and CDR2 is SVGEGT in the germline V gene. CDR3 length equals 15 residues. The CDR3 sequence is CASRRPGTSGSEQYF. CDR3 in DNA: TGTGCCAGCAGACGACCGGGGACTAGCGGATCCGAGCAGTACTTC.

The chain is built from TRBV3-1 and TRBJ2-7; 7 nucleotides agree with TRBD2. The CDR3 extends over 15 amino acids. Germline values: CDR1 LGHDT, CDR2 YNNKEL (reference sequence). The ends lost 0 bases at V and 4 bases at J; junction bases unmatched: 6. CDR3 in amino acids: CASSQDLGGSYEQYV. CDR3 nucleotide sequence: TGTGCCAGCAGCCAAGATTTGGGCGGGAGTTACGAGCAGTACGTC.

There are a few counts of this clonotype. The rearrangement uses TRBV9 and TRBJ2-3, with 9 positions matching TRBD2. V lost 0 bases and J lost 6; bases outside the gene matches: 8. The germline gives CDR1 SGDLS, CDR2 YYNGEE. There are 16 residues in the CDR3. The CDR3 bases are TGTGCCAGCAGCGTAGTGGCGGCTAGCGGGACGGATACGCAGTATTTT. This encodes CASSVVAASGTDTQYF.

The chain links TRBV7-2 to TRBJ2-7; D gene ambiguous. Germline CDR1 SGHTA, CDR2 FQGNSA. The CDR3 runs 13 residues. V was clipped by 3 bases and J by 2 bases, with 8 bases between them. In nucleotides, the CDR3 is TGTGCCAGCAGCTTTTCCAGGACCTACGAGCAGTACGTC. It yields the protein CASSFSRTYEQYV.

This chain joins TRBV13 and TRBJ2-1; 8 nucleotides align to TRBD2. The CDR3 loop spans 17 amino acids. Looked up from germline, CDR1 is PRHDT and CDR2 is FYEKMQ (reference sequence). The ends lost 4 bases at V and 0 bases at J; junction bases unmatched: 8. The chain's CDR3 is CASSSIVSGDSYNEQFF. The DNA of the CDR3 is TGTGCCAGCAGCTCCATCGTTAGCGGGGACTCCTACAATGAGCAGTTCTTC.

The V and J genes are TRBV7-9 and TRBJ1-6, with D possibly matching TRBD1 (5 bases). The length of the CDR3 is 15 residues. V was cut by 5 bases and J by 4 bases, with 12 bases left in between. Germline V gene data show CDR1 as SEHNR and CDR2 as FQNEAQ (reference sequence). CDR3 region: CASSIGTVYNSPLHF. CDR3 nucleotides: TGTGCCAGCAGCATCGGGACCGTTTATAATTCACCCCTCCACTTT.

This clonotype showed up many times. This chain connects TRBV29-1 to TRBJ1-2; 10 positions agree with TRBD1. The length of the CDR3 is 16 residues. CDR1 SQVTM and CDR2 ANQGSEA come from the germline V gene. Losses at the gene ends were 2 bases for V and 6 bases for J; bases not matched to a gene: 12. CDR3 sequence reads: CSVEWVPGTGADGYTF. Written as DNA, the CDR3 is TGCAGCGTTGAATGGGTTCCCGGGACAGGGGCTGATGGCTACACCTTC.

This chain connects TRBV12-3 or TRBV12-4 to TRBJ1-1, with unresolved D. V was trimmed by 3 bases and J by 10 bases, leaving 9 bases between them. CDR3 length: 11 amino acids. The CDR3 loop is CASSFTGPAFF. The CDR3 bases are TGTGCCAGCAGTTTCACTGGGCCAGCTTTCTTT.

This clonotype was recorded a few times. This chain joins TRBV20-1 and TRBJ2-1; the match to TRBD2 covers 7 bases. Germline CDR1 and CDR2: DFQATT and SNEGSKA (reference sequence). The CDR3 is 13 amino acids. V was pared by 6 bases and J by 7 bases, with 9 bases of the junction left unmatched. The CDR3: CSARRTSVNEQFF. The CDR3 DNA reads as TGCAGTGCGAGGAGAACTAGCGTAAATGAGCAGTTCTTC.

The gene calls are TRBV20-1 and TRBJ2-5; TRBD2 might be the D (5 bases). CDR3 size: 14 residues. V was pared by 6 bases and J by 7 bases, with 21 bases between. Germline V lookup: CDR1 DFQATT, CDR2 SNEGSKA (reference sequence). The CDR3 DNA follows: TGCAGTGCCCCGTCTGAGGGAGAAGCCGGGACCCAGTACTTC. Protein sequence: CSAPSEGEAGTQYF.

This clonotype was seen a few times. This chain links TRBV20-1 with TRBJ1-3; the match to TRBD1 covers 8 bases. The V and J ends lost 3 bases and 8 bases, in that order; junction bases with no gene match: 6. Per the germline V gene, CDR1 is DFQATT and CDR2 is SNEGSKA (reference sequence). CDR3 size: 13 residues. The CDR3 loop is CSARLDREYTIYF. For the CDR3, the DNA is TGCAGTGCTAGGTTGGACAGGGAATACACCATATATTTT.

V gene TRBV29-1 combines with J gene TRBJ2-2; TRBD1 agrees at 12 bases. J lost 7 bases, V lost 2 bases, and 8 bases had no gene match. Germline lookup yields CDR1 SQVTM and CDR2 ANQGSEA. The CDR3 totals 16 residues. CDR3 in amino acids: CSVEKGQGAPGGELFF. CDR3 DNA: TGCAGCGTTGAAAAGGGACAGGGGGCCCCTGGCGGGGAGCTGTTTTTT.

This clonotype was seen ten or more times. For the CDR3, the DNA is TGTGCCAGCAGCCAACGTCCCCGCCCCCAATTGACAGGGGGAGAAGAAAAACTGTTTTTT. This sequence encodes CASSQRPRPQLTGGEEKLFF. The chain uses TRBV4-2 and TRBJ1-4; 9 nucleotides match TRBD1. Germline trimming cut 2 bases from V and 8 bases from J; bases unmatched to any gene: 21. CDR1 is LGHNA, CDR2 YNFKEQ, per germline. This CDR3 is built from 20 residues.

The J gene is TRBJ1-2, the V gene TRBV10-3; D not certain. Germline V CDR1 and CDR2: ENHRY, SYGVKD. The CDR3 runs to 14 residues. V dropped 3 bases and J dropped 4 bases, with 12 bases sitting between them. The CDR3 DNA follows: TGTGCCATCAGTGACGGAGGAGCCGTCTATGGCTACACCTTC. Its translation: CAISDGGAVYGYTF.

This clonotype has only a few counts. This rearrangement joins TRBV25-1 to TRBJ1-4, with 10 bases that match TRBD1. J was trimmed by 4 bases and V by 3 bases; bases with no gene match: 2. Germline V gene lookup returns CDR1 MGHDK and CDR2 SYGVNS. This CDR3 contains 15 residues. In DNA, the CDR3 is TGTGCCAGCAGTGACCGGGACAGGGGTAATGAAAAACTGTTTTTT. Amino acid sequence: CASSDRDRGNEKLFF.

This clonotype was counted between two and nine times. The chain has TRBV2 and TRBJ2-1; D not resolved. V lost 10 bases, J lost 12 bases, and 13 bases lay in between. Germline V gene data show CDR1 as SNHLY and CDR2 as FYNNEI. CDR3 length: 10 residues. The CDR3 loop is CATPGLGQFF. CDR3 nucleotide sequence: TGTGCCACCCCGGGTCTTGGGCAGTTCTTC.

This clonotype appeared a few times. The rearrangement joins TRBV20-1 to TRBJ1-5; perhaps TRBD1 as D (5 bases). Germline V CDR1 and CDR2: DFQATT, SNEGSKA (reference sequence). V gave up 4 bases and J gave up 5 bases, with 9 bases separating them. This CDR3 is built from 12 residues. This chain's CDR3 is CSAIRGDQPQHF. The CDR3 DNA follows: TGCAGTGCTATAAGGGGCGATCAGCCCCAGCATTTT.

This clonotype has just a few counts. Compared with germline, one end of the junction differs, possibly owing to a read error. V usage is TRBV20-1 and J usage is TRBJ2-1, with D unresolved. Germline lookup yields CDR1 DFQATT and CDR2 SNEGSKA (reference sequence). This CDR3 has 13 amino acids. The CDR3 is CSAREDLDNEQFF. The DNA of the CDR3 is TGCAGTGCTCGAGAAGATCTGGACAATGAGCAGTTCTTC.

This clonotype was counted a few times. The V and J genes are TRBV12-3 or TRBV12-4 and TRBJ2-2, with 7 positions matching TRBD1. This CDR3 comprises 17 residues. After removal of 3 bases from V and 2 bases from J, the junction contained 9 bases not matched to a gene. CDR3 sequence (DNA): TGTGCCAGCAGTTTGGGGGACAGCCGTTCAAACACCGGGGAGCTGTTTTTT. Protein: CASSLGDSRSNTGELFF.

This clonotype showed up just a few times. The J gene is TRBJ2-7, the V gene TRBV6-5; TRBD2 agrees at 9 bases. The CDR3 is 14 amino acids. J lost 4 bases, V lost 2 bases, and 3 bases had no gene match. Germline-derived CDR1 and CDR2 are MNHEY and SVGAGI. The CDR3 DNA follows: TGTGCCAGCAGTTACGAAGCGGGAGGTTACGAGCAGTACTTC. Translating it yields CASSYEAGGYEQYF.

This chain joins TRBV10-3 and TRBJ2-3; TRBD2 aligns across 12 bases. The CDR3 is 17 amino acids. In germline, CDR1 is ENHRY, CDR2 SYGVKD. V was clipped by 2 bases and J by 5 bases; unmatched bases: 8. DNA for the CDR3: TGTGCCATCAGTGAGGGACTAGCGGGACTACACGAAGATACGCAGTATTTT. Encoded protein: CAISEGLAGLHEDTQYF.

This clonotype has a count of ten or more. The chain employs TRBV7-9 and TRBJ2-3, with D uncertain. Germline V gene sequence: CDR1 SEHNR, CDR2 FQNEAQ (reference sequence). CDR3 size: 13 residues. The V end lost 0 bases, the J end lost 4 bases, and 5 bases lay between the germline ends. CDR3 bases: TGTGCCAGCAGCTTAGCGTCCGCAGATACGCAGTATTTT. The encoded protein is CASSLASADTQYF.